This T cell receptor beta chain comes out of a study of cytomegalovirus exposure and HLA in healthy donors. At the level of the study: Unique TCRs numbering roughly 80 million, obtained from HLA-typed donors, made up an early data release. Study conclusions and caveats: Serostatus for CMV was the only available immune exposure information.

V lost 4 bases, J lost 7 bases, and 9 bases stayed unmatched. This CDR3 has 14 amino acids. Per the germline V gene, CDR1 is SGHRS and CDR2 is YFSETQ. Each donor was nominally healthy when sampled (though unrecorded immune exposures were likely). 60 Vbeta and 13 Jbeta primers were used in PCR. Authors' processing steps: In a later analysis, approximately 73 million unique TCR beta chains included roughly 11 million shared by two or more donors. The repertoire was sequenced with immunoSEQ multiplex PCR; TCRdb's copy has only in-frame clones and lacks some. That table supplies the V and J calls and clone size; D and trimming were determined from the DNA. The sample carries around 120,000 clones, approximately 75% recorded once. Turning to this clone: Its antigen remains unknown.

What was sequenced was PBMCs. The gene calls are TRBV5-1 and TRBJ1-2, with 8 bases lining up with TRBD1. This sequence originates from a woman aged 40 to 50 in good health and CMV-seropositive. The CDR3 coding sequence is TGCGCCAGCAGCCTCAGGACAGGGTACGGTGGCTACACCTTC. It encodes CASSLRTGYGGYTF.